The 21 T cell receptor beta chains presented below share a single source sample, sequenced in a study of blood T cell repertoires in COVID-19. TCRdb keeps only in-frame clones here, not all; method: immunoSEQ multiplex PCR. This sample has around 110,000 clones, with more than 70% found just once. The material sequenced was peripheral blood. These receptors originate from a man between 65 and 79 years old with acute or convalescent COVID-19.

The chain recombines TRBV6-5 with TRBJ1-3; 8 bases align to TRBD1. V was clipped by 6 bases and J by 4 bases; unmatched bases: 5. The CDR3 runs 14 residues. CDR1 is MNHEY and CDR2 is SVGAGI in the germline V gene. CDR3 in amino acids: CASRFGQGGNTIYF. CDR3 nucleotides: TGTGCCAGCAGGTTCGGACAGGGCGGAAACACCATATATTTT.

V is TRBV6-2 or TRBV6-3 and J is TRBJ1-6, with 9 bases lining up with TRBD1. The trim removed 6 bases at V and 7 bases at J, leaving 7 bases unmatched. Germline V gives CDR1 MNHEY, CDR2 SVGEGT. The CDR3 sequence is 15 residues long. DNA for the CDR3: TGTGCCAGCAGCCTGATGGGACAGGGAAATTCACCCCTCCACTTT. It codes for CASSLMGQGNSPLHF.

This chain uses TRBV4-3 with TRBJ1-4; tentative D call: TRBD1 (5 bases). The CDR3 consists of 15 residues. V lost 4 bases and J 3 bases, leaving 12 bases between the germline ends. Looked up from germline, CDR1 is LGHNA and CDR2 is YSLEER. This CDR3 is CASSPSGGANEKLFF. The CDR3 DNA is TGCGCCAGCAGCCCGTCGGGGGGGGCTAATGAAAAACTGTTTTTT.

This clone occurred once. The rearrangement joins TRBV3-1 (or the pseudogene TRBV3-2) to TRBJ1-1; 7 nucleotides line up with TRBD1. The junction had 7 bases not matched to a gene; V was cut back by 5 bases and J by 4 bases. Germline values: CDR1 LGHDT, CDR2 YNNKEL (reference sequence). CDR3 length equals 14 residues. CDR3 DNA: TGTGCCAGCAGCGGAAAGACAGGGAGCACTGAAGCTTTCTTT. Its protein product is CASSGKTGSTEAFF.

V usage is TRBV6-5 and J usage is TRBJ1-1, with TRBD1 identical over 8 bases. The ends lost 8 bases at V and 1 base at J; junction bases unmatched: 3. CDR3 size: 13 residues. Germline V gene data show CDR1 as MNHEY and CDR2 as SVGAGI. CDR3 sequence reads: CASGGTGNTEAFF. DNA of the CDR3: TGTGCCAGCGGGGGGACAGGGAACACTGAAGCTTTCTTT.

A single count supports this clone. This rearrangement joins TRBV9 to TRBJ2-5; 10 bases are shared with TRBD2. V lost 3 bases and J lost 1; bases outside the gene matches: 9. The CDR3 spans 17 residues. CDR1 SGDLS and CDR2 YYNGEE come from the germline V gene. In DNA, the CDR3 is TGTGCCAGCAGCGGACGATCTAGCGGGGGCCTCCAAGAGACCCAGTACTTC. This sequence encodes CASSGRSSGGLQETQYF.

J is TRBJ1-1 and V is TRBV27; TRBD1 might be the D (6 bases). V lost 6 bases to trimming and J lost 1 base, with 12 bases between them. Germline V gives CDR1 MNHEY, CDR2 SMNVEV (reference sequence). The CDR3 length is 14 residues. The CDR3 region is CASRLHRENTEAFF. The CDR3 DNA reads as TGTGCCAGCAGGCTCCACAGGGAGAACACTGAAGCTTTCTTT.

J is TRBJ1-1 and V is TRBV6-5; TRBD1 matches 7 bases. The V gene end was trimmed by 11 bases and the J gene end by 3 bases; junction bases not matched to a gene: 9. CDR1 and CDR2 (germline): MNHEY, SVGAGI. The CDR3 is made up of 13 amino acids. CDR3 loop: CAGVLTGDTEAFF. The CDR3 DNA reads TGTGCCGGAGTACTAACAGGGGACACTGAAGCTTTCTTT.

This chain's CDR3 is CASSLAVPSNYGYTF. Written as DNA, the CDR3 is TGCGCCAGCAGCTTGGCAGTCCCTTCTAACTATGGCTACACCTTC. V is TRBV5-1 and J is TRBJ1-2, with D hard to call. CDR3 length: 15 amino acids. From germline, CDR1 is SGHRS and CDR2 YFSETQ. V lost 0 bases to trimming and J lost 0 bases, with 9 bases between them.

This sequence joins TRBV18 and TRBJ1-2, with 7 bases aligning to TRBD1. V gave up 2 bases and J gave up 3 bases; unmatched junction bases: 0. This CDR3 has 13 amino acids. The germline V gene has CDR1 KGHSH and CDR2 LQKENI. CDR3 protein: CASSPGQDYGYTF. The CDR3 nucleotides read TGTGCCAGCTCACCAGGACAGGACTATGGCTACACCTTC.

V usage is TRBV12-3 or TRBV12-4 and J usage is TRBJ2-5; D remains ambiguous. Trimming cost V 5 bases and J 7 bases, with 11 bases left between them. This CDR3 is built from 12 residues. CDR3 nucleotides: TGTGCCAGCAGTCCTTTAACGGGGACCCAGTACTTC. Its protein product is CASSPLTGTQYF.

This clone was detected once. The rearrangement links TRBV15 to TRBJ2-1, with D possibly being TRBD2 (5 bases). Germline CDR1 and CDR2: LNHNV and YYDKDF (reference sequence). This CDR3 comprises 19 residues. Trimming cost V 4 bases and J 0 bases, with 22 bases left between them. CDR3 sequence: CATSTPRRKTESSYNEQFF. Written as DNA, the CDR3 is TGTGCCACCAGCACCCCCCGGAGGAAGACGGAGAGCTCCTACAATGAGCAGTTCTTC.

The chain carries TRBV4-3 and TRBJ2-5, with TRBD1 as a possible D gene (5 bases). The CDR3 totals 16 residues. Trimming stripped 1 base from V and 4 bases from J, with 16 bases between. CDR1 LGHNA and CDR2 YSLEER come from the germline V gene. The CDR3 sequence: CASSQGRAGSAETQYF. In nucleotides, the CDR3 is TGCGCCAGCAGCCAAGGTCGAGCAGGGTCGGCAGAGACCCAGTACTTC.

The chain couples TRBV19 to TRBJ1-1, with no clear D. The CDR3 extends over 11 amino acids. Germline loops: CDR1 LNHDA, CDR2 SQIVND (reference sequence). The V end lost 7 bases, the J end lost 8 bases, and 11 bases lay between the germline ends. The CDR3 region is CASMSLTEAFF. The CDR3 DNA sequence: TGTGCCAGTATGTCTCTTACAGAAGCTTTCTTT.

The V gene is TRBV5-3, the J gene TRBJ1-6; possibly TRBD1 for D (6 bases). TRBV5-3 is labeled an ORF, and its function is uncertain. V gave up 9 bases and J gave up 8 bases, with 15 bases separating them. This CDR3 contains 13 residues. The CDR3 loop is CAKWGGQDSPLHF. The CDR3 nucleotides read TGTGCCAAATGGGGGGGGCAAGATTCACCCCTCCACTTT.

This chain links TRBV14 with TRBJ1-2; the D is unclear. Germline CDR1 SGHDN, CDR2 FVKESK. The germline V and J ends were trimmed by 4 bases and 0 bases, with 27 bases remaining between them. The CDR3 is 20 amino acids. The CDR3 nucleotides read TGTGCCAGCAGCCCCATCTTCGGAGAAACTTCTCTCTCAGCTAACTATGGCTACACCTTC. Protein sequence: CASSPIFGETSLSANYGYTF.

V and J are TRBV24-1 and TRBJ2-2, with 10 bases lining up with TRBD1. V lost 4 bases, J lost 7 bases, and 8 bases stayed unmatched. The germline V gene has CDR1 KGHDR and CDR2 SFDVKD. This CDR3 is 16 amino acids long. The CDR3 protein is CATSDTRDRGGGELFF. For the CDR3, the DNA is TGTGCCACCAGTGACACCAGGGACAGGGGTGGCGGGGAGCTGTTTTTT.

The J gene is TRBJ2-2, the V gene TRBV6-5; D is unclear. Germline V gene lookup returns CDR1 MNHEY and CDR2 SVGAGI. With 2 bases removed from V and 1 base from J, the gap between germline ends came to 5 bases. This CDR3 region has 14 residues. CDR3 bases: TGTGCCAGCAGTTACGATAGGAACACCGGGGAGCTGTTTTTT. This gives the protein CASSYDRNTGELFF.

The chain employs TRBV10-3 and TRBJ1-4, with 11 bases that match TRBD1. V was clipped by 4 bases and J by 10 bases; unmatched bases: 11. CDR1 ENHRY and CDR2 SYGVKD come from the germline V gene. CDR3 length equals 16 residues. The DNA of the CDR3 is TGTGCCATCAGTGCAGGGACAGGGGGTCGGACCGTAAAACTGTTTTTT. It specifies CAISAGTGGRTVKLFF.

The chain has TRBV18 and TRBJ2-1, with a possible D match to TRBD2 (6 bases). The CDR3 is 18 amino acids. Germline CDR1 KGHSH, CDR2 LQKENI. V was cut by 3 bases and J by 2 bases, with 20 bases left in between. The chain's CDR3 is CASSPFPLTGDAYNEQFF. The CDR3 DNA follows: TGTGCCAGCTCACCGTTCCCCTTAACGGGGGATGCCTACAATGAGCAGTTCTTC. Full variable domain (remainder filled in from reference TRBV18 and TRBJ2-1): NAGVMQNPRHLVRRRGQEARLRCSPMKGHSHVYWYRQLPEEGLKFMVYLQKENIIDESGMPKERFSAEFPKEGPSILRIQQVVRGDSAAYFCASSPFPLTGDAYNEQFFGPGTRLTVL.

V is TRBV10-3 and J is TRBJ1-6; maybe TRBD1 (5 bases). Trimming left V 0 bases short and J 8 bases short, with 14 bases between. Germline lookup yields CDR1 ENHRY and CDR2 SYGVKD. The CDR3 length is 16 residues. CDR3 sequence reads: CAISESTQGTDSPLHF. The DNA of the CDR3 is TGTGCCATCAGTGAGTCGACTCAGGGAACGGATTCACCCCTCCACTTT.